These 23 T cell receptor beta chains originate from one sample sequenced in a study of shared clonotypes between healthy human individuals. Naive CD8 cells, CD45RO-negative and positively selected for CCR7, excluded terminally differentiated effector memory CD45RA+ cells. Generated by immunoSEQ multiplex PCR, the TCRdb table keeps only in-frame clones and is missing some. The sample shows around 2.1 million clones, approximately 94% of them seen only once. What was sequenced was naive CD8+ T cells from PBMCs. The receptors were gathered from a man in his late teens or twenties in good health. Some clones in this sample may be carry-over from other donors' samples.

This clone was picked up one time. This sequence joins TRBV7-6 and TRBJ2-1; 12 positions match TRBD2. This CDR3 region has 16 residues. Germline CDR1 and CDR2: SGHVS and FNYEAQ. Trimming removed 6 bases from V and 4 bases from J; junction bases left unmatched: 7. The CDR3 loop reads CASRRTSGNQYNEQFF. CDR3 DNA sequence: TGTGCCAGCAGACGGACTAGCGGGAATCAATACAATGAGCAGTTCTTC.

The gene calls are TRBV19 and TRBJ1-5; unclear D gene. The CDR3 is made up of 14 amino acids. V was clipped by 5 bases and J by 6 bases, with 14 bases between them. Germline CDR1 LNHDA, CDR2 SQIVND (reference sequence). The CDR3, as DNA: TGTGCCAGTAGTCCCGGCGGGGTCCCTCAGCCCCAGCATTTT. As protein: CASSPGGVPQPQHF.

The CDR3 sequence is CASSLEGIGGYGYTF. The CDR3 DNA reads as TGTGCCAGCAGCTTAGAGGGGATCGGAGGATATGGCTACACCTTC. The rearrangement uses TRBV5-4 and TRBJ1-2, with TRBD1 as a possible D gene (5 bases). V lost 2 bases and J 5 bases, leaving 16 bases between the germline ends. This CDR3 contains 15 residues. In germline, CDR1 is SGHNT, CDR2 YYREEE (reference sequence).

The genes are TRBV7-2 and TRBJ2-7; D perhaps matches TRBD2 (5 bases). Germline V gene data show CDR1 as SGHTA and CDR2 as FQGNSA. The CDR3 runs to 15 residues. Deletions cut 5 bases from V and 3 bases from J, with 17 bases between. CDR3 amino acids: CASSRGRTDRYEQYF. CDR3 nucleotide sequence: TGTGCCAGCAGCCGGGGTCGGACGGATCGCTACGAGCAGTACTTC.

This chain links TRBV4-3 with TRBJ1-3, with D uncertain. CDR3 length: 16 amino acids. Germline CDR1 is LGHNA and CDR2 is YSLEER. Trimming stripped 0 bases from V and 0 bases from J, with 9 bases between. CDR3 in amino acids: CASSQDRVSSGNTIYF. CDR3 sequence (DNA): TGCGCCAGCAGCCAAGATAGGGTTAGCTCTGGAAACACCATATATTTT.

The J gene is TRBJ1-1, the V gene TRBV7-2, with D unresolved. CDR3 length equals 14 residues. Trimming stripped 1 base from V and 0 bases from J, with 6 bases between. Germline V gives CDR1 SGHTA, CDR2 FQGNSA. The CDR3 region has the DNA TGTGCCAGCAGCTTAGGTGTTGTGAACACTGAAGCTTTCTTT. Translating gives CASSLGVVNTEAFF.

The chain carries TRBV27 and TRBJ2-4; no reliable D call. From germline, CDR1 is MNHEY and CDR2 SMNVEV (reference sequence). This CDR3 region has 15 residues. The ends were cut back, 3 bases at V and 8 bases at J, with 17 bases in the middle. As DNA, the CDR3 is TGTGCCAGCAGTTTGAAAGGACGCCCCGCGGACATTCAGTACTTC. Amino acid sequence: CASSLKGRPADIQYF.

This chain uses TRBV6-5 with TRBJ1-3; D not resolved. CDR1 MNHEY and CDR2 SVGAGI come from the germline V gene. Trimming took off 0 bases at V and 1 base at J, with 4 bases between the two ends. This CDR3 is built from 14 residues. CDR3 amino acids: CASSYSESGNTIYF. DNA for the CDR3: TGTGCCAGCAGTTACTCTGAGTCTGGAAACACCATATATTTT.

This chain links TRBV5-6 with TRBJ2-1; 10 positions agree with TRBD2. This CDR3 has 15 amino acids. V lost 5 bases, J lost 6 bases, and 8 bases stayed unmatched. From germline, CDR1 is SGHDT and CDR2 YYEEEE. CDR3 amino acids: CASSPWGLAFNEQFF. The CDR3 DNA reads as TGTGCCAGCAGTCCCTGGGGACTAGCGTTCAATGAGCAGTTCTTC.

This clone was observed a few times. The V gene is TRBV5-6, the J gene TRBJ1-1, with 8 bases that match TRBD1. The CDR3 has 13 residues. V trimming: 0 bases; J trimming: 12 bases; junction bases outside the gene matches: 7. Germline V gene data show CDR1 as SGHDT and CDR2 as YYEEEE. CDR3 DNA: TGTGCCAGCAGCTTGGGCAGGGGGCTGACGACTTTCTTT. This encodes CASSLGRGLTTFF.

On this clone: Other DNA sequences in the same sample also yield this CDR3. The rearrangement uses TRBV11-2 and TRBJ2-3; D is ambiguous. CDR1 is SGHAT and CDR2 is FQNNGV in the germline V gene. The CDR3 consists of 12 residues. The germline V and J ends were trimmed by 2 bases and 6 bases, with 6 bases remaining between them. CDR3 region: CASSLLSDTQYF. The CDR3, as DNA: TGTGCCAGCAGCTTACTGTCCGATACGCAGTATTTT.

This chain joins TRBV4-2 and TRBJ2-3; the D is unclear. Germline values: CDR1 LGHNA, CDR2 YNFKEQ. This CDR3 region has 18 residues. V dropped 5 bases and J dropped 5 bases, with 26 bases sitting between them. The CDR3 sequence is CASSNGAALTRLVDTQYF. The DNA for the CDR3 is TGTGCCAGCAGCAACGGAGCAGCACTGACACGTCTCGTAGATACGCAGTATTTT.

The chain employs TRBV27 and TRBJ2-1, with 7 bases matching TRBD1. The CDR3 has 16 amino acids. The germline V gene encodes CDR1 MNHEY and CDR2 SMNVEV (reference sequence). V lost 6 bases, J lost 3 bases, and 11 bases stayed unmatched. The DNA of the CDR3 is TGTGCCAGCAGAAGCTTGCTACAGGGGAACTACAATGAGCAGTTCTTC. It is translated as CASRSLLQGNYNEQFF.

A word on this clone: Other DNA sequences of this sample code for an identical CDR3. The rearrangement links TRBV9 to TRBJ2-6, with TRBD1 as a possible D gene (5 bases). CDR1 SGDLS and CDR2 YYNGEE come from the germline V gene. The V gene lost 3 bases and the J gene lost 2 bases, with 6 bases spanning the gap. This CDR3 spans 14 amino acids. DNA for the CDR3: TGTGCCAGCAGCGAAGGGGCTGGGGCCAACGTCCTGACTTTC. Its translation is CASSEGAGANVLTF.

This clone turned up a few times. The chain uses TRBV28 and TRBJ1-1; 7 nucleotides align to TRBD1. Germline CDR1 reads MDHEN; CDR2 reads SYDVKM. Germline trimming cut 6 bases from V and 3 bases from J; bases unmatched to any gene: 7. The CDR3 length is 14 residues. CDR3 sequence: CASRSTGKDTEAFF. The CDR3 bases are TGTGCCAGCAGATCGACAGGGAAGGACACTGAAGCTTTCTTT. Complete variable domain (other parts from reference TRBV28 and TRBJ1-1): DVKVTQSSRYLVKRTGEKVFLECVQDMDHENMFWYRQDPGLGLRLIYFSYDVKMKEKGDIPEGYSVSREKKERFSLILESASTNQTSMYLCASRSTGKDTEAFFGQGTRLTVV.

Turning to this clone: Within the sample, other DNA sequences also encode this same CDR3. This chain uses TRBV5-4 with TRBJ2-1, with TRBD2 matching over 13 bases. Germline V gene sequence: CDR1 SGHNT, CDR2 YYREEE (reference sequence). The CDR3 is made up of 14 amino acids. V gave up 4 bases and J gave up 7 bases; unmatched junction bases: 2. CDR3 DNA sequence: TGTGCCAGCAGCGTACTAGCGGGAGGGAATGAGCAGTTCTTC. This codes for CASSVLAGGNEQFF.

The CDR3 bases are TGTGCCAGCAGGACACAGGGTGAAAAACTGTTTTTT. Its translation is CASRTQGEKLFF. This chain joins TRBV6-5 and TRBJ1-4; D possibly corresponds to TRBD1 (6 bases). The ends were cut back, 6 bases at V and 7 bases at J, with 9 bases in the middle. The length of the CDR3 is 12 residues. The germline V gene has CDR1 MNHEY and CDR2 SVGAGI.

The chain employs TRBV7-2 and TRBJ2-3; TRBD2 might be the D (6 bases). Germline V gene data show CDR1 as SGHTA and CDR2 as FQGNSA. The CDR3 runs to 16 residues. Trimming took off 5 bases at V and 5 bases at J, with 20 bases between the two ends. This CDR3 is CASSPLILALGDTQYF. Here the CDR3 DNA reads TGTGCCAGCAGCCCACTCATACTAGCTCTGGGAGATACGCAGTATTTT.

J is TRBJ1-2 and V is TRBV28; D is possibly TRBD1 (6 bases). The CDR3 has 16 residues. V was shortened by 5 bases and J by 5 bases, with 21 bases between the two germline ends. The germline V gene has CDR1 MDHEN and CDR2 SYDVKM. This CDR3 reads CASSPYDRTILYGYTF. In DNA form, the CDR3 reads TGTGCCAGCAGTCCATATGACAGGACCATCCTTTATGGCTACACCTTC.

This sequence joins TRBV5-6 and TRBJ2-7, with D perhaps being TRBD1 or TRBD2 (5 bases each). Germline V gene lookup returns CDR1 SGHDT and CDR2 YYEEEE. The V end was cut by 0 bases, the J end by 3 bases, with 7 bases between. CDR3 length equals 13 residues. The CDR3: CASSLGDLYEQYF. The CDR3, as DNA: TGTGCCAGCAGCTTGGGGGACCTCTACGAGCAGTACTTC.

The rearrangement links TRBV6-1 to TRBJ2-4; TRBD1 matches at 11 bases. Trimming took 4 bases from V and 0 from J; bases not matched to a gene: 11. Germline values: CDR1 MNHNS, CDR2 SASEGT. CDR3 length equals 19 residues. For the CDR3, the DNA is TGTGCCAGCAGTGTGGACAGGGGGCTTGCCCACTTAGCCAAAAACATTCAGTACTTC. It is translated as CASSVDRGLAHLAKNIQYF.

The V call is TRBV23-1, the J call TRBJ2-4, with D perhaps TRBD1 (6 bases). TRBV23-1 counts as an open reading frame of uncertain function. CDR3 length: 13 residues. The V end lost 8 bases, the J end lost 5 bases, and 13 bases lay between the germline ends. Here the CDR3 reads CASGRTVENIQYF. CDR3 nucleotide sequence: TGCGCCAGCGGCCGGACAGTCGAAAACATTCAGTACTTC.

V gene TRBV29-1 combines with J gene TRBJ2-7; D tentatively fits TRBD1 or TRBD2 (5 bases each). The CDR3 runs 13 residues. CDR1 and CDR2 from the germline V gene are SQVTM and ANQGSEA. V shed 6 bases and J shed 0 bases, with 12 bases lying between them. The CDR3 DNA reads TGCAGCGTGACCGGGGCCCTCTCCTACGAGCAGTACTTC. It translates to CSVTGALSYEQYF.